This T cell receptor (beta chain) originates from a study of T cells after posttransplantation cyclophosphamide. V gave up 10 bases and J gave up 1 base, with 13 bases separating them. The length of the CDR3 is 13 residues. The germline V gene encodes CDR1 SNHLY and CDR2 FYNNEI. The repertoire was sequenced with immunoSEQ multiplex PCR; TCRdb's copy has only in-frame clones and lacks some. This sample carries about 43,000 clones, roughly 91% of them seen once, and the ten largest clones take 2% to 2.5%. A marrow graft followed busulfan-fludarabine conditioning, with cyclophosphamide on days +3 and +4.

The specimen was PBMCs, collected roughly 59 days after allogeneic stem cell transplant with posttransplant cyclophosphamide. This sequence originates from a male patient aged 60 to 75 who received an allogeneic stem cell transplant from a related donor and was CMV-positive. The graft donor may be the source of some T cells. V is TRBV2 and J is TRBJ1-1; no clear D. The CDR3 protein is CATEPQENTEAFF. The CDR3, as DNA: TGTGCCACAGAACCTCAGGAGAACACTGAAGCTTTCTTT.